These 13 T cell receptor beta chains originate from one sample sequenced in a study of cytomegalovirus exposure and HLA in healthy donors. Primers for the PCR totalled 60 Vbeta and 13 Jbeta. TCRdb's table, derived via immunoSEQ multiplex PCR, lists solely in-frame clones and lacks some. The repertoire holds 110,000 to 150,000 clones, with around 10% as singletons. The sequenced sample consisted of PBMCs. Source of these receptors: a man aged 50-60 years in good health and CMV-seronegative.

This chain joins TRBV6-1 and TRBJ1-2, with a weak D call TRBD1 (5 bases). Germline CDR1 MNHNS, CDR2 SASEGT. The CDR3 contains 14 residues. The ends were cut back, 2 bases at V and 2 bases at J, with 9 bases in the middle. The CDR3 DNA is TGTGCCAGCAGTGAAAATGGGGCGAACTATGGCTACACCTTC. Translated: CASSENGANYGYTF.

The chain joins TRBV6-4 to TRBJ1-5; D gene uncertain. Germline assignment: CDR1 MRHNA and CDR2 SNTAGT. V gave up 5 bases and J gave up 3 bases, with 8 bases separating them. This CDR3 spans 13 amino acids. The CDR3 region is CASSLAVNQPQHF. In DNA, the CDR3 is TGTGCCAGCAGTCTAGCGGTCAATCAGCCCCAGCATTTT.

In its sample, this clone was seen a few times. This chain joins TRBV19 and TRBJ2-7, with 7 bases that match TRBD1. The junction had 2 bases not matched to a gene; V was cut back by 8 bases and J by 4 bases. Germline V CDR1 and CDR2: LNHDA, SQIVND (reference sequence). The CDR3 contains 11 residues. The CDR3: CASWDSYEQYF. The CDR3 DNA is TGTGCCAGTTGGGACAGTTACGAGCAGTACTTC.

The table lists this clone with a few counts. V usage is TRBV18 and J usage is TRBJ2-5; TRBD1 matches at 7 bases. The CDR3 extends over 15 amino acids. The V and J ends lost 1 base and 3 bases, in that order; junction bases with no gene match: 5. Germline V CDR1 and CDR2: KGHSH, LQKENI. This CDR3 reads CASSPHKGAEETQYF. CDR3 DNA: TGTGCCAGCTCACCACATAAGGGGGCGGAAGAGACCCAGTACTTC.

As for this clone: A read error may produce the germline difference seen at one junction end. The CDR3 protein is CASSDPREQEAQYF. The CDR3 region has the DNA TGCGCCAGCAGTGATCCCCGGGAACAAGAGGCCCAGTACTTC. This chain connects TRBV10-1 to TRBJ2-5, with a possible D match to TRBD2 (5 bases). CDR3 length: 14 residues. Germline values: CDR1 WNHNN, CDR2 SYGVQD (reference sequence).

This clone was seen only a few times. V and J are TRBV18 and TRBJ2-5, with TRBD2 matching 10 bases. The J call is uncertain, as TRBJ2-7 better fits the DNA end. Germline V CDR1 and CDR2: KGHSH, LQKENI. CDR3 length: 19 amino acids. In DNA, the CDR3 is TGTGCCAGCTCACCCGGCCTAGCGGGGGCAGCGGGCGATTCCTACGAGCAGTACTTC. Encoded protein: CASSPGLAGAAGDSYEQYF.

The rearrangement joins TRBV19 to TRBJ1-1; 9 bases align to TRBD1. After removal of 8 bases from V and 2 bases from J, the junction contained 3 bases not matched to a gene. The germline V gene has CDR1 LNHDA and CDR2 SQIVND (reference sequence). This CDR3 has 13 amino acids. The CDR3, as DNA: TGTGCCAGTCTCACAGGGGGCAACACTGAAGCTTTCTTT. Amino acid sequence: CASLTGGNTEAFF. Based on the CDR3 plus reference TRBV19 and TRBJ1-1, the full variable domain is DGGITQSPKYLFRKEGQNVTLSCEQNLNHDAMYWYRQDPGQGLRLIYYSQIVNDFQKGDIAEGYSVSREKKESFPLTVTSAQKNPTAFYLCASLTGGNTEAFFGQGTRLTVV.

This clone was seen a few times. V and J are TRBV12-2 and TRBJ2-1; the D call TRBD1 from the table was never checked on the DNA. TRBV12-2 represents a pseudogene. This CDR3 is 16 amino acids long. CDR3 amino acids: CASRLALSEPDNEQFF. The CDR3 nucleotides are TGTGCAAGTCGCTTAGCGCTTTCAGAACCCGACAATGAGCAGTTCTTC.

Only a few counts were recorded for this clone. V and J are TRBV7-2 and TRBJ1-2; D not certain. The CDR3 runs to 14 residues. Germline values: CDR1 SGHTA, CDR2 FQGNSA. V gave up 2 bases and J gave up 5 bases, with 12 bases separating them. The CDR3 here is CASSLLARDYGYTF. The CDR3 DNA is TGTGCCAGCAGCTTATTAGCACGGGATTATGGCTACACCTTC.

The V gene is TRBV19, the J gene TRBJ1-5; D is perhaps TRBD1 (6 bases). The germline V gene has CDR1 LNHDA and CDR2 SQIVND (reference sequence). The CDR3 consists of 17 residues. V lost 3 bases to trimming and J lost 0 bases, with 15 bases between them. CDR3 loop: CASSMRDILYSNQPQHF. The CDR3 DNA is TGTGCCAGTAGTATGAGGGACATATTATATAGCAATCAGCCCCAGCATTTT.

Worth noting for this clone: Other DNA sequences of this sample code for an identical CDR3. The genes are TRBV18 and TRBJ1-1; possibly TRBD1 for D (5 bases). Germline V gives CDR1 KGHSH, CDR2 LQKENI. This CDR3 has 13 amino acids. V lost 3 bases and J lost 2, with 7 bases in between. This chain's CDR3 is CASSPGGNTEAFF. CDR3 nucleotides: TGTGCCAGCTCACCGGGGGGTAACACTGAAGCTTTCTTT. Supplemented by reference TRBV18 and TRBJ1-1, the full variable domain reads NAGVMQNPRHLVRRRGQEARLRCSPMKGHSHVYWYRQLPEEGLKFMVYLQKENIIDESGMPKERFSAEFPKEGPSILRIQQVVRGDSAAYFCASSPGGNTEAFFGQGTRLTVV.

This clone was seen a handful of times. CDR3 bases: TGTGCCAGCAGCCAAGGGGGCTCCAACACTGAAGCTTTCTTT. This sequence encodes CASSQGGSNTEAFF. The J gene is TRBJ1-1, the V gene TRBV14, with D possibly being TRBD1 (5 bases). Between the trimmed V and J ends, which lost 1 base and 2 bases, there was a span of 8 bases. This CDR3 spans 14 amino acids. Per the germline V gene, CDR1 is SGHDN and CDR2 is FVKESK.

The sample holds a few counts of this clone. The genes are TRBV18 and TRBJ2-1, with TRBD1 matching over 8 bases. Germline V gene lookup returns CDR1 KGHSH and CDR2 LQKENI. CDR3 length: 16 amino acids. V was clipped by 5 bases and J by 0 bases; unmatched bases: 6. The CDR3 region has the DNA TGTGCCAGCTCAACCAGACAGGGGAGCTCCTACAATGAGCAGTTCTTC. This translates into CASSTRQGSSYNEQFF.